The 15 T cell receptor beta chains below were found in one sample sequenced in a study of blood T cell repertoires in COVID-19. The protocol was immunoSEQ multiplex PCR, while the TCRdb copy is restricted to in-frame clones and leaves out a portion. The table has some 150,000 clones, about 91% seen once. The sample was peripheral blood. Source of these receptors: a woman aged 55-75 years who had recovered from COVID-19.

V and J are TRBV5-4 and TRBJ2-3; 8 bases fit TRBD1. The V gene end was trimmed by 2 bases and the J gene end by 3 bases; junction bases not matched to a gene: 5. This CDR3 has 15 amino acids. Germline values: CDR1 SGHNT, CDR2 YYREEE (reference sequence). The CDR3 loop is CASSLDRGGTDTQYF. The CDR3 region has the DNA TGTGCCAGCAGCTTAGACAGGGGTGGGACAGATACGCAGTATTTT.

The genes are TRBV7-8 and TRBJ1-1, with no clear D. V lost 5 bases and J lost 0, with 7 bases in between. The length of the CDR3 is 13 residues. In germline, CDR1 is SGHVS, CDR2 FQNEAQ. The CDR3: CASSTLLNTEAFF. CDR3 sequence (DNA): TGTGCCAGCAGCACACTATTGAACACTGAAGCTTTCTTT.

In its sample, this clone was seen once. The chain carries TRBV9 and TRBJ2-4; a possible D gene is TRBD1 (6 bases). CDR1 is SGDLS, CDR2 YYNGEE, per germline. The CDR3 extends over 15 amino acids. Trimming removed 4 bases from V and 6 bases from J, with 17 bases in between. CDR3 coding DNA: TGTGCCAGCAGCCATCAGGGGCCGCAGGGAAACATTCAGTACTTC. Its protein is CASSHQGPQGNIQYF.

This sequence joins TRBV27 and TRBJ1-2; TRBD1 matches at 9 bases. The CDR3 is made up of 14 amino acids. V shed 2 bases, J shed 7 bases, and the junction held 5 bases outside the gene matches. Looked up from germline, CDR1 is MNHEY and CDR2 is SMNVEV (reference sequence). CDR3 coding DNA: TGTGCCAGCAGTTTAAAGGGACAGGGTGGTGGCTACACCTTC. It codes for CASSLKGQGGGYTF.

The V and J genes are TRBV4-2 and TRBJ2-7, with D unresolved. V was cut by 4 bases and J by 0 bases, with 16 bases left in between. CDR1 LGHNA and CDR2 YNFKEQ come from the germline V gene. The CDR3 totals 16 residues. The CDR3 DNA is TGTGCCAGCAGCCGAAACCGCGGTACTCTCTCCTACGAGCAGTACTTC. This translates into CASSRNRGTLSYEQYF.

The CDR3 protein is CSVDQGAYGYTF. The DNA of the CDR3 is TGCAGCGTTGATCAGGGGGCCTATGGCTACACCTTC. J is TRBJ1-2 and V is TRBV29-1; 8 bases are a match to TRBD1. Trimming removed 3 bases from V and 4 bases from J; junction bases left unmatched: 1. This CDR3 comprises 12 residues. The V gene's germline CDR1 is SQVTM and CDR2 ANQGSEA.

This clone was seen only once. The rearrangement links TRBV18 to TRBJ2-5, with D possibly being TRBD2 (6 bases). V dropped 9 bases and J dropped 1 base, with 9 bases sitting between them. The length of the CDR3 is 12 residues. Germline V CDR1 and CDR2: KGHSH, LQKENI. The CDR3 loop reads CASGGSQETQYF. For the CDR3, the DNA is TGTGCCAGTGGGGGGAGCCAAGAGACCCAGTACTTC.

V and J are TRBV29-1 and TRBJ1-5, with D maybe TRBD1 (6 bases). The CDR3 length is 14 residues. The ends were cut back, 5 bases at V and 1 base at J, with 12 bases in the middle. The V gene's germline CDR1 is SQVTM and CDR2 ANQGSEA. CDR3 DNA sequence: TGCAGCGTTTTACAGGGAGCGAGCAATCAGCCCCAGCATTTT. Translation gives CSVLQGASNQPQHF.

The CDR3 region is CASSFTAGGLYEQYF. The CDR3 region has the DNA TGTGCCAGCAGTTTCACAGCGGGGGGGCTCTACGAGCAGTACTTC. This chain uses TRBV27 with TRBJ2-7; TRBD2 matches 10 bases. The CDR3 runs to 15 residues. With V trimmed by 3 bases and J by 3 bases, 5 bases remained unmatched. The germline gives CDR1 MNHEY, CDR2 SMNVEV (reference sequence).

This sequence joins TRBV7-7 and TRBJ1-1; perhaps TRBD1 as D (5 bases). V shed 5 bases and J shed 5 bases, with 18 bases lying between them. CDR3 length: 15 amino acids. Per germline, CDR1 SSHAT and CDR2 FNYEAQ (reference sequence). CDR3 sequence: CASSPFLGGPTEAFF. Here the CDR3 DNA reads TGTGCCAGCAGCCCGTTTTTGGGGGGACCAACTGAAGCTTTCTTT.

The chain uses TRBV28 and TRBJ2-1, with TRBD2 matching over 9 bases. Per the germline V gene, CDR1 is MDHEN and CDR2 is SYDVKM. V gave up 11 bases and J gave up 6 bases; unmatched junction bases: 11. The CDR3 extends over 14 amino acids. The CDR3, as DNA: TGTGCCTCTGGCGGGGGGGCTTTGGGCAATGAGCAGTTCTTC. Amino acid sequence: CASGGGALGNEQFF. Combining the CDR3 with reference TRBV28 and TRBJ2-1 gives the whole variable domain DVKVTQSSRYLVKRTGEKVFLECVQDMDHENMFWYRQDPGLGLRLIYFSYDVKMKEKGDIPEGYSVSREKKERFSLILESASTNQTSMYLCASGGGALGNEQFFGPGTRLTVL.

The gene calls are TRBV12-3 or TRBV12-4 and TRBJ2-7; D remains ambiguous. V shed 6 bases and J shed 5 bases, with 11 bases lying between them. CDR3 length: 12 amino acids. Written as DNA, the CDR3 is TGTGCCAGCAGCCTACGTGAGCACGAGCAGTACTTC. As protein: CASSLREHEQYF.

V usage is TRBV9 and J usage is TRBJ2-2; D unresolved. CDR3 length equals 12 residues. Trimming stripped 0 bases from V and 9 bases from J, with 6 bases between. Germline V gene sequence: CDR1 SGDLS, CDR2 YYNGEE. The CDR3 nucleotides are TGTGCCAGCAGCGTAGCTAACCGGGAGCTGTTTTTT. It yields the protein CASSVANRELFF.

This chain links TRBV10-3 with TRBJ1-5, with 7 positions matching TRBD1. V was pared by 4 bases and J by 4 bases, with 7 bases of the junction left unmatched. Germline CDR1 and CDR2: ENHRY and SYGVKD. The CDR3 totals 15 residues. This CDR3 is CAISGATGRNQPQHF. The CDR3 DNA reads as TGTGCCATCAGTGGAGCGACAGGGCGTAATCAGCCCCAGCATTTT.

The chain carries TRBV7-8 and TRBJ2-3, with a weak D call TRBD2 (5 bases). V dropped 5 bases and J dropped 2 bases, with 11 bases sitting between them. This CDR3 is built from 14 residues. Germline V gene lookup returns CDR1 SGHVS and CDR2 FQNEAQ. The CDR3: CASSPRETTDTQYF. The DNA of the CDR3 is TGTGCCAGCAGCCCCCGGGAAACCACAGATACGCAGTATTTT.